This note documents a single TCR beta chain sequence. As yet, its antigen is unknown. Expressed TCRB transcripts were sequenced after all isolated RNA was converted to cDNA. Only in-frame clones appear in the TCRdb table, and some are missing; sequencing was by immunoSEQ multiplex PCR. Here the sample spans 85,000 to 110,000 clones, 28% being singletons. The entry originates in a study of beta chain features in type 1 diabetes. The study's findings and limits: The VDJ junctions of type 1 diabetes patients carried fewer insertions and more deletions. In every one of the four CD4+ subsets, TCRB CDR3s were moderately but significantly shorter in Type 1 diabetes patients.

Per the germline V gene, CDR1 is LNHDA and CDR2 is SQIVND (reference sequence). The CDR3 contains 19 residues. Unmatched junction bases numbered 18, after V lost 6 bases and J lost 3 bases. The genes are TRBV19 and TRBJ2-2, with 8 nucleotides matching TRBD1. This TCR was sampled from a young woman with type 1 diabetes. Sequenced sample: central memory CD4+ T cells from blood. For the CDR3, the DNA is TGTGCCAGTAGCAGACGCATTGTGGGGACAGGAGGGGACACCGGGGAGCTGTTTTTT. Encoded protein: CASSRRIVGTGGDTGELFF. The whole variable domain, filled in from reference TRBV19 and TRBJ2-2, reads DGGITQSPKYLFRKEGQNVTLSCEQNLNHDAMYWYRQDPGQGLRLIYYSQIVNDFQKGDIAEGYSVSREKKESFPLTVTSAQKNPTAFYLCASSRRIVGTGGDTGELFFGEGSRLTVL.